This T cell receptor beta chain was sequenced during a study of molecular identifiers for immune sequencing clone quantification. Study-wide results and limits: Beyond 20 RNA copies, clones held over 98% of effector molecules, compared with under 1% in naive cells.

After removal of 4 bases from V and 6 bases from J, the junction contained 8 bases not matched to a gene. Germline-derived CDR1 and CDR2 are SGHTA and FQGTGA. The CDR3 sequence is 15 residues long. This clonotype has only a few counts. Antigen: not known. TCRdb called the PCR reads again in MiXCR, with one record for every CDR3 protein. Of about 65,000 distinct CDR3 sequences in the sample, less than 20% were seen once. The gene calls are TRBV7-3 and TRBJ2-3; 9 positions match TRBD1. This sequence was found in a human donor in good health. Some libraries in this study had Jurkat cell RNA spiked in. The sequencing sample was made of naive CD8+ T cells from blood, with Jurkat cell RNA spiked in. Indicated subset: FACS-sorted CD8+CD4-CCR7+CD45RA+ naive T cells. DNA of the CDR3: TGTGCCAGCAGCTCCGGGACAGGGCCGGCGGATACGCAGTATTTT. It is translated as CASSSGTGPADTQYF.